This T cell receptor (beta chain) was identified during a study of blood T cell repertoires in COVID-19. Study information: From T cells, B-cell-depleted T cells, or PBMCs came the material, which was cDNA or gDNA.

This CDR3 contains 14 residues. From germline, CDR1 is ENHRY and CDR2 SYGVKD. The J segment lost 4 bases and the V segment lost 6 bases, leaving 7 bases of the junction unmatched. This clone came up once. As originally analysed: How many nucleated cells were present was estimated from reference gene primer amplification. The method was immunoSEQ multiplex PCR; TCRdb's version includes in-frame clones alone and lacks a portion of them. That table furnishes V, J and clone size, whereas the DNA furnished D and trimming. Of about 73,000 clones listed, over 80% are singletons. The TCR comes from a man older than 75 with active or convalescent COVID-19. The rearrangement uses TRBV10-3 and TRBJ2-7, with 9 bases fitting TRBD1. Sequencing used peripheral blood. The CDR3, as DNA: TGTGCCATCAGGAACGGGACAGGGATATACGAGCAGTACTTC. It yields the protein CAIRNGTGIYEQYF.